This TCR beta chain was identified during a study of blood T cell repertoires in COVID-19. Study-level information: Donors in the United States, Italy and Spain gave samples during acute or convalescent COVID-19. T cells, B-cell-depleted T cells, or PBMCs provided the cDNA or gDNA that served as material.

Authors' data handling: Reference gene primer amplification gave nucleated cell count estimates. Sequencing used immunoSEQ multiplex PCR; TCRdb keeps in-frame clones, though not all of them. V, J and clone size are those of that table, while D and trimming were read from the DNA. The repertoire holds about 210,000 clones, around 86% seen once, with roughly 5.5% in the top ten. In Seattle, patients joined the study during active infection and were tracked longitudinally. The V and J ends lost 11 bases and 3 bases respectively, with 14 bases between them. The germline V gene encodes CDR1 MNHEY and CDR2 SVGAGI. This CDR3 is 13 amino acids long.

This chain links TRBV6-5 with TRBJ1-5; no clear D gene. Sequenced sample: peripheral blood. The clonotype comes from a woman aged 70-85 years with COVID-19, enrolled during active disease. CDR3 amino acids: CAAAGSDNQPQHF. The CDR3 bases are TGTGCCGCGGCCGGGTCTGACAATCAGCCCCAGCATTTT.